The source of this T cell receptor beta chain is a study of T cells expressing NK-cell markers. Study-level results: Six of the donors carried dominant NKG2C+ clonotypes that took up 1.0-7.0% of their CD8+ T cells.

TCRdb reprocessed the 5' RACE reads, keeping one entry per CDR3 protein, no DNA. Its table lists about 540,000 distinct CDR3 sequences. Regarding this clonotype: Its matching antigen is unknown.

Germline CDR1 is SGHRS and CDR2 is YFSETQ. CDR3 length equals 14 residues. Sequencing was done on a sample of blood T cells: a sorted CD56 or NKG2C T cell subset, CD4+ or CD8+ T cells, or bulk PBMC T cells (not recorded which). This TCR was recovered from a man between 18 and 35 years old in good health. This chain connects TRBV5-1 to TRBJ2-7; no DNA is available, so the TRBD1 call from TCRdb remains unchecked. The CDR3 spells CAGHKGTGFYEQYF.